This T cell receptor beta chain was recovered during a study of blood T cell repertoires in COVID-19. Study background: Sample material is recorded as cDNA or gDNA derived from T cells, B-cell-depleted T cells, or PBMCs.

Germline V gene lookup returns CDR1 MNHNS and CDR2 SASEGT. The CDR3 extends over 16 amino acids. The V segment lost 2 bases and the J segment 2 bases; nucleotides outside the gene matches: 6. Authors' analysis steps: Estimated nucleated cell counts came from reference gene primer amplification. Libraries were prepared by immunoSEQ multiplex PCR; TCRdb keeps only in-frame clonotypes and omits some of them. V, J and clone size derive from that table, while D and trimming were established from the DNA sequence. The sample gives 120,000 or so clones, approximately 90% of which show up once; about 29% is in the top ten.

This TCR derives from a man aged 70-80 years with active or convalescent COVID-19. Source material: peripheral blood. The V gene is TRBV6-1, the J gene TRBJ2-1; 7 nucleotides align to TRBD2. The CDR3 region has the DNA TGTGCCAGCAGTGAATTCGGCGGGAGTACCTACAATGAGCAGTTCTTC. This encodes CASSEFGGSTYNEQFF.